The 9 T cell receptor beta chains reported below all come from one sample, sequenced in a study of T cell responses to AZD1222 COVID-19 vaccine (TCRdb year 2021). The sample's time point label, in plain terms: about 28 days (+/-7) after the second vaccine dose. Libraries were made using the immunoSEQ multiplex PCR assay. Held by TCRdb, this immuneACCESS table contains in-frame sequences only and omits some clones. Under half of the omission traces to an unresolved V gene where checked; the cause of the rest is unknown. The sample table shows approximately 67,000 clones, and around 82% are seen once. Of the sample, roughly 6% is held by the ten largest clones. The material sequenced was peripheral blood, taken 28 days after the second AZD1222 dose. These receptors came from an adult who received the AZD1222 COVID-19 vaccine.

V and J are TRBV5-6 and TRBJ1-6; tentatively, D is TRBD1 (5 bases). V was clipped by 4 bases and J by 5 bases, with 16 bases between them. The CDR3 contains 16 residues. Germline V lookup: CDR1 SGHDT, CDR2 YYEEEE. This chain's CDR3 is CASSRGLGGNNSPLHF. In nucleotides, the CDR3 is TGTGCCAGCAGCAGGGGCCTTGGAGGGAATAATTCACCCCTCCACTTT.

This clone has a single count. This chain joins TRBV3-1 (or the pseudogene TRBV3-2) and TRBJ2-5; the match to TRBD2 covers 8 bases. The length of the CDR3 is 15 residues. Germline V gene data show CDR1 as LGHDT and CDR2 as YNNKEL (reference sequence). Losses at the gene ends were 3 bases for V and 5 bases for J; bases not matched to a gene: 8. The CDR3 region has the DNA TGTGCCAGCAGCCATCCCGGGTCGGGGGGGGAGACCCAGTACTTC. Its translation: CASSHPGSGGETQYF.

The chain joins TRBV27 to TRBJ2-2; D gene uncertain. The germline gives CDR1 MNHEY, CDR2 SMNVEV (reference sequence). This CDR3 contains 16 residues. The V end was cut by 7 bases, the J end by 2 bases, with 17 bases between. The CDR3 loop is CASTSVDRLNTGELFF. The CDR3 coding sequence is TGTGCCAGCACTTCCGTGGACCGCCTCAACACCGGGGAGCTGTTTTTT.

This clone was counted between two and nine times. This rearrangement joins TRBV3-1 (or the pseudogene TRBV3-2) to TRBJ2-1; 15 bases are shared with TRBD2. Germline assignment: CDR1 LGHDT and CDR2 YNNKEL (reference sequence). Losses at the gene ends were 4 bases for V and 1 base for J; bases not matched to a gene: 8. The CDR3 is 19 residues long. The CDR3 DNA reads TGTGCCAGCAGCCCCTGGACTAGCGGGGGGGTAGGATCCTACAATGAGCAGTTCTTC. As protein: CASSPWTSGGVGSYNEQFF.

V is TRBV5-6 and J is TRBJ2-7; no reliable D call. Trimming stripped 3 bases from V and 0 bases from J, with 7 bases between. Germline V lookup: CDR1 SGHDT, CDR2 YYEEEE. CDR3 length equals 13 residues. CDR3: CASSSTFSYEQYF. CDR3 coding DNA: TGTGCCAGCAGCTCAACCTTCTCCTACGAGCAGTACTTC. Full variable domain (rest looked up from reference TRBV5-6 and TRBJ2-7): DAGVTQSPTHLIKTRGQQVTLRCSPKSGHDTVSWYQQALGQGPQFIFQYYEEEERQRGNFPDRFSGHQFPNYSSELNVNALLLGDSALYLCASSSTFSYEQYFGPGTRLTVT.

This chain joins TRBV6-5 and TRBJ1-5; 8 nucleotides match TRBD1. The junction had 0 bases not matched to a gene; V was cut back by 0 bases and J by 5 bases. The CDR3 length is 14 residues. Germline V gene data show CDR1 as MNHEY and CDR2 as SVGAGI. CDR3 protein: CASSYSRGHQPQHF. The CDR3 nucleotides are TGTGCCAGCAGTTACTCCAGGGGGCATCAGCCCCAGCATTTT.

This sequence joins TRBV5-6 and TRBJ2-7; no firm D call. This CDR3 spans 18 amino acids. Trimming left V 1 base short and J 4 bases short, with 24 bases between. Looked up from germline, CDR1 is SGHDT and CDR2 is YYEEEE. Here the CDR3 reads CASSLLYLEGRINYEQYF. The CDR3 nucleotides read TGTGCCAGCAGCTTGCTTTATCTTGAAGGACGGATCAATTACGAGCAGTACTTC.

The V call is TRBV10-3, the J call TRBJ1-5; D gene ambiguous. The V end lost 6 bases, the J end lost 9 bases, and 18 bases lay between the germline ends. The CDR3 is 14 amino acids. Germline V lookup: CDR1 ENHRY, CDR2 SYGVKD. CDR3 sequence reads: CAIRATVDGWPQHF. Here the CDR3 DNA reads TGTGCCATCAGGGCAACAGTTGACGGCTGGCCCCAGCATTTT.

V gene TRBV7-8 combines with J gene TRBJ2-6; D unresolved. This CDR3 has 15 residues. Germline CDR1 is SGHVS and CDR2 is FQNEAQ. Trimming took 1 base from V and 4 from J, leaving 8 bases between them. The CDR3 bases are TGTGCCAGCAGCTTAGTGTTAGCAGGGGCCAACGTCCTGACTTTC. Amino acids: CASSLVLAGANVLTF.